The 2 T cell receptor beta chains below come from one sample, sequenced in a study of shared clonotypes between healthy human individuals. Here immunoSEQ multiplex PCR was the method, and the copy in TCRdb shows in-frame clones only, minus some. The table records under 1,100,000 clones, approximately 70% of them present only once. The sample consisted of memory CD4+ T cells sorted from blood. Subset given: CD45RA-negative fraction. The source of these receptors is a man between 18 and 29 years old in good health.

The chain has TRBV19 and TRBJ1-1; TRBD1 is a possible D gene (6 bases). V was shortened by 7 bases and J by 4 bases, with 16 bases between the two germline ends. This CDR3 region has 14 residues. Looked up from germline, CDR1 is LNHDA and CDR2 is SQIVND (reference sequence). This CDR3 reads CASNNPGARTEAFF. CDR3 nucleotide sequence: TGTGCCAGTAATAATCCGGGGGCGCGCACTGAAGCTTTCTTT.

This sequence joins TRBV6-6 and TRBJ1-1, with 9 bases fitting TRBD1. CDR1 and CDR2 from the germline V gene are MNHNY and SVGAGI (reference sequence). V trimming: 7 bases; J trimming: 7 bases; junction bases outside the gene matches: 7. The CDR3 is made up of 13 amino acids. CDR3 sequence reads: CASNTGGYHEAFF. The CDR3 DNA reads as TGTGCCAGCAACACAGGGGGCTACCATGAAGCTTTCTTT.